This T cell receptor (beta chain) comes out of a study of monozygotic twins with inflammatory bowel disease. Using the 5' RACE reads, TCRdb records one entry per CDR3 protein without DNA. This repertoire includes hundreds of thousands of distinct CDR3 sequences. The CDR3 runs 13 residues. Germline assignment: CDR1 DFQATT and CDR2 SNEGSKA (reference sequence). The chain uses TRBV20-1 and TRBJ2-5. Specimen: blood. The sequence came from a human donor with ulcerative colitis or Crohn's disease, or a healthy co-twin of an affected twin (not recorded which). This chain's CDR3 is CSAEGRSGWAQYF.